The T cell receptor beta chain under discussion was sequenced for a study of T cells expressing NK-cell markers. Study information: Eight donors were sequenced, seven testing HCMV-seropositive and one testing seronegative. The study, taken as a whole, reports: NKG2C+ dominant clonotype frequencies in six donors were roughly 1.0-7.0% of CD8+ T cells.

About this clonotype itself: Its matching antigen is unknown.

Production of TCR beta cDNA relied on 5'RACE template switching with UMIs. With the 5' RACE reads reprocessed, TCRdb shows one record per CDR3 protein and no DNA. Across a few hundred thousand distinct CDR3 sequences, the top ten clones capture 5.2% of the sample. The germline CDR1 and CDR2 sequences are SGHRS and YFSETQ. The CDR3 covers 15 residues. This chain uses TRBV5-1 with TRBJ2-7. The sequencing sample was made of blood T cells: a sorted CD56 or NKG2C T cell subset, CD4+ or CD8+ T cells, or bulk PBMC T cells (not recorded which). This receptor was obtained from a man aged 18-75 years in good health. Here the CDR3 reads CASSLVLNSVPSQYF.